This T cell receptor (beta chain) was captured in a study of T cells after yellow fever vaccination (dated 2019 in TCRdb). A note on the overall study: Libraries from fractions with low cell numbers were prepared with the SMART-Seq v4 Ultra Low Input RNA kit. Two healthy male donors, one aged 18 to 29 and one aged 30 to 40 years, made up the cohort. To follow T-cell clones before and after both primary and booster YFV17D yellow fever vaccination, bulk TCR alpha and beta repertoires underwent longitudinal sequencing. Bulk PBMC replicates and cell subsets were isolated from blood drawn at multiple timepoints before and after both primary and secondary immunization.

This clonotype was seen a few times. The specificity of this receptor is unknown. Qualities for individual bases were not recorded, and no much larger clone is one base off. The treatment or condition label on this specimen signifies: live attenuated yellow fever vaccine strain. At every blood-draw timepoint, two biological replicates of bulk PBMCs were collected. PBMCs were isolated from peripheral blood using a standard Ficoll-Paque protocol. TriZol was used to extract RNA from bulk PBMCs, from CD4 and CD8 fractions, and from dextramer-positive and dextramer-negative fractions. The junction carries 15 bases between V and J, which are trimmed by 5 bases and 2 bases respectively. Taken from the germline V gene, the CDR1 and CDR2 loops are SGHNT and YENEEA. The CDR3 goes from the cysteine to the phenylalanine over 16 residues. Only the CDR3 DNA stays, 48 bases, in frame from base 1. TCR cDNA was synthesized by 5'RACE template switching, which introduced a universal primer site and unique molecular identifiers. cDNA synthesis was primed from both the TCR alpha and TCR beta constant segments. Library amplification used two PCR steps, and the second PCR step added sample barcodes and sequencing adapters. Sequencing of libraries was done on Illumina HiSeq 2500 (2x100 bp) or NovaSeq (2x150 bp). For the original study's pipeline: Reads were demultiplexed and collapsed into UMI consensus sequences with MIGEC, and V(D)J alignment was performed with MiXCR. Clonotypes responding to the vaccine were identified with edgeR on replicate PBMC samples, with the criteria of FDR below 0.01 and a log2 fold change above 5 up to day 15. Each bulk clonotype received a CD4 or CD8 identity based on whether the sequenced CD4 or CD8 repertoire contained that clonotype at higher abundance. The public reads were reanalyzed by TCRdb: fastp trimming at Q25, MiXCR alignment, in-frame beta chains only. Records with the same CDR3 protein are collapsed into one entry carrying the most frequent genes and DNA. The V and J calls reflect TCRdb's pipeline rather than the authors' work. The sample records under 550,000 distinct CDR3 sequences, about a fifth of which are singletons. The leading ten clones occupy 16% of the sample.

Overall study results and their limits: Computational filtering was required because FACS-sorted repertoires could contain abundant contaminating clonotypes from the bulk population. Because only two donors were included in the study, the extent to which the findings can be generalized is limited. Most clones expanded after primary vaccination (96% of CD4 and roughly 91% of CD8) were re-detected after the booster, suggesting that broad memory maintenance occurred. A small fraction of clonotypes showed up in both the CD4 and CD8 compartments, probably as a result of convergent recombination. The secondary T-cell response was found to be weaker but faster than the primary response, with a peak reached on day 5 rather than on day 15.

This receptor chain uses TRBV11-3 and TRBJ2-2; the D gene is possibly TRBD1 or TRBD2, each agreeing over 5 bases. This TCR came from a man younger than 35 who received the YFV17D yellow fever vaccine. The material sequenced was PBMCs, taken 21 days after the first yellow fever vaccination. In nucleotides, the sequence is TGTGCCAGCAGCGGGGGTCGATCGGGTAACACCGGGGAGCTGTTTTTT. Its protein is CASSGGRSGNTGELFF. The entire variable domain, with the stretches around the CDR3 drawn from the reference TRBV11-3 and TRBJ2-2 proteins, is EAGVVQSPRYKIIEKKQPVAFWCNPISGHNTLYWYLQNLGQGPELLIRYENEEAVDDSQLPKDRFSAERLKGVDSTLKIQPAELGDSAVYLCASSGGRSGNTGELFFGEGSRLTVL.